The 12 T cell receptor beta chains below come from one sample, sequenced in a study of post-analysis software for immune sequencing data. Each TCR beta cDNA library carried unique molecular identifiers. TCRdb recomputed calls from the PCR reads with MiXCR, one row per CDR3 protein. The sample has 800,000 to 950,000 distinct CDR3 sequences; 53% are singletons. These receptors are not linked to any known antigen. Study-level points and caveats: Among 5 or 6 TRBV segments more frequent in patients than controls were TRBV5-6, TRBV5-1 and TRBV20-1.

The source material was blood. All receptors come from a girl aged 5 to 17 with multiple sclerosis.

The genes are TRBV6-4 and TRBJ2-7, with 9 positions matching TRBD2. Germline V CDR1 and CDR2: MRHNA, SNTAGT. V lost 0 bases to trimming and J lost 3 bases; unmatched junction nucleotides: 9. The CDR3 contains 17 residues. The DNA for the CDR3 is TGTGCCAGCAGTGACTCATCTCAGCTAGCGGGGAACTACGAGCAGTACTTC. Its protein product is CASSDSSQLAGNYEQYF.

This clonotype was recorded a few times. CDR3 in amino acids: CASSFGQGMGYTF. CDR3 in DNA: TGCGCCAGCAGCTTCGGACAGGGTATGGGCTACACCTTC. The chain links TRBV5-1 to TRBJ1-2, with 8 bases fitting TRBD1. Germline CDR1 is SGHRS and CDR2 is YFSETQ. The trim removed 2 bases at V and 8 bases at J, leaving 5 bases unmatched. The CDR3 has 13 residues.

Remarks on this clonotype: The junction shows a germline mismatch at one end, possibly a read error. This chain uses TRBV12-3 or TRBV12-4 with TRBJ2-6; D uncertain. This CDR3 is built from 15 residues. CDR3: CAGSLVGPGANVLTF. In DNA, the CDR3 is TGTGCCGGCAGTTTAGTGGGTCCTGGGGCCAACGTCCTGACTTTC.

This clonotype was counted between two and nine times. This rearrangement joins TRBV27 to TRBJ2-5; D may be TRBD1 (6 bases). Germline CDR1 is MNHEY and CDR2 is SMNVEV (reference sequence). Trimming left V 5 bases short and J 4 bases short, with 14 bases between. This CDR3 has 14 amino acids. CDR3 loop: CASSLGQWRETQYF. DNA of the CDR3: TGTGCCAGCAGTCTCGGACAGTGGAGAGAGACCCAGTACTTC.

This clonotype came up once. The chain is built from TRBV7-9 and TRBJ1-2; possibly TRBD1 for D (6 bases). CDR1 and CDR2 (germline): SEHNR, FQNEAQ (reference sequence). The V gene lost 1 base and the J gene lost 10 bases, with 7 bases spanning the gap. CDR3 length: 11 residues. CDR3 sequence (DNA): TGTGCCAGCAGCTTAGACAGGGACTACACCTTC. Protein product: CASSLDRDYTF.

This clonotype was observed a handful of times. V is TRBV20-1 and J is TRBJ2-1; a possible D gene is TRBD1 (5 bases). The V gene lost 5 bases and the J gene lost 2 bases, with 19 bases spanning the gap. This CDR3 is built from 16 residues. The germline CDR1 and CDR2 sequences are DFQATT and SNEGSKA (reference sequence). The CDR3: CSAPVPRQSPYNEQFF. CDR3 DNA sequence: TGCAGTGCTCCCGTTCCCAGACAGTCCCCCTACAATGAGCAGTTCTTC.

This clonotype was observed a single time. J is TRBJ2-7 and V is TRBV29-1, with 9 bases matching TRBD1. This CDR3 has 13 residues. Germline lookup yields CDR1 SQVTM and CDR2 ANQGSEA. V gave up 5 bases and J gave up 5 bases; unmatched junction bases: 7. DNA of the CDR3: TGCAGCGTTTCCGGGACAGGGAGCCACGAGCAGTACTTC. Protein sequence: CSVSGTGSHEQYF.

V gene TRBV5-1 combines with J gene TRBJ1-4, with 8 bases fitting TRBD1. CDR3 length: 14 residues. In germline, CDR1 is SGHRS, CDR2 YFSETQ. V was pared by 3 bases and J by 8 bases, with 6 bases of the junction left unmatched. CDR3: CASSSQGAREKLFF. CDR3 sequence (DNA): TGCGCCAGCAGCTCCCAGGGGGCCAGGGAAAAACTGTTTTTT.

The chain has TRBV6-1 and TRBJ1-2; D unclear. Germline CDR1 and CDR2: MNHNS and SASEGT. Deletions cut 0 bases from V and 4 bases from J, with 9 bases between. The CDR3 is 14 amino acids. The CDR3 sequence: CASSEAPLVYGYTF. CDR3 nucleotides: TGTGCCAGCAGTGAAGCCCCGTTGGTCTATGGCTACACCTTC.

This clonotype showed up just a few times. The rearrangement links TRBV10-3 to TRBJ2-7; D is uncertain. Per the germline V gene, CDR1 is ENHRY and CDR2 is SYGVKD. Trimming cost V 3 bases and J 0 bases, with 12 bases left between them. The CDR3 is 15 amino acids. The CDR3 protein is CAISERTALSYEQYF. The CDR3 coding sequence is TGTGCCATCAGTGAAAGGACGGCTCTCTCCTACGAGCAGTACTTC.

In its sample, this clonotype was seen a few times. The CDR3 coding sequence is TGTGCCAGCAGCTTAGTTCAGGGAGGCGGCTACAATGAGCAGTTCTTC. Translation gives CASSLVQGGGYNEQFF. V is TRBV7-2 and J is TRBJ2-1; perhaps TRBD2 as D (6 bases). The length of the CDR3 is 16 residues. V was clipped by 1 base and J by 3 bases, with 13 bases between them. Germline values: CDR1 SGHTA, CDR2 FQGNSA.

This clonotype was observed once. The junction does not match germline at one end; this may be a read error. This sequence joins TRBV5-1 and TRBJ2-6; perhaps TRBD1 as D (5 bases). The CDR3 contains 16 residues. Germline V gene data show CDR1 as SGHRS and CDR2 as YFSETQ. The CDR3: CANSLASGAGANVLTF. CDR3 in DNA: TGCGCCAACAGCTTGGCTTCTGGGGCAGGGGCCAACGTCCTGACTTTC.